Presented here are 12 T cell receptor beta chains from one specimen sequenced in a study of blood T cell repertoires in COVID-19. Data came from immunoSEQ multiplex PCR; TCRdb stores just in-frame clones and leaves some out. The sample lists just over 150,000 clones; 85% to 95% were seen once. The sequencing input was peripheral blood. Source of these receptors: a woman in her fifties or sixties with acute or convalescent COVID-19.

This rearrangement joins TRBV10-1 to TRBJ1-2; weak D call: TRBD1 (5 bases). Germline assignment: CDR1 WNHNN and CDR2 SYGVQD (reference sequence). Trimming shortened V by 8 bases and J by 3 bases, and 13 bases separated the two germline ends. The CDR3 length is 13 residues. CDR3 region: CASYRSTDYGYTF. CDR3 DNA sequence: TGCGCCAGCTACAGGTCCACCGACTATGGCTACACCTTC.

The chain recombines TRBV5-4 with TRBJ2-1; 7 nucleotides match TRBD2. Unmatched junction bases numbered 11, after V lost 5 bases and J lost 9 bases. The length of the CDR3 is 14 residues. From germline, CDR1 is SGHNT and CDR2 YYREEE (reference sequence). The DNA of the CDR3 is TGTGCCAGCAGTCCCCGCGCGGGAGCAGGTGAGCAGTTCTTC. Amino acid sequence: CASSPRAGAGEQFF.

Here the CDR3 reads CATSRAGGAPNQPQHF. CDR3 sequence (DNA): TGTGCCACCAGCAGAGCAGGCGGGGCCCCTAATCAGCCCCAGCATTTT. This rearrangement joins TRBV15 to TRBJ1-5; a possible D gene is TRBD1 (5 bases). The CDR3 consists of 16 residues. Germline assignment: CDR1 LNHNV and CDR2 YYDKDF (reference sequence). V was trimmed by 1 base and J by 4 bases, leaving 14 bases between them.

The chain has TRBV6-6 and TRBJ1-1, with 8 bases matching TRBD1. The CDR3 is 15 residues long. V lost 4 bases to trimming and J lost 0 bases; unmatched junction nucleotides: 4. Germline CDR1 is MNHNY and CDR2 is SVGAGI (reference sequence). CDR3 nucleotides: TGTGCCAGCAGTTTCGGACAGGGCCTGAACACTGAAGCTTTCTTT. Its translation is CASSFGQGLNTEAFF.

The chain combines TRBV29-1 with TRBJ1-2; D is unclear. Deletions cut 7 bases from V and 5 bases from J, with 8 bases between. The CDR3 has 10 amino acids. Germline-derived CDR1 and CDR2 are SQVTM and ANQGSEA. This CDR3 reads CSAFTYGYTF. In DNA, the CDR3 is TGCAGCGCCTTCACTTATGGCTACACCTTC.

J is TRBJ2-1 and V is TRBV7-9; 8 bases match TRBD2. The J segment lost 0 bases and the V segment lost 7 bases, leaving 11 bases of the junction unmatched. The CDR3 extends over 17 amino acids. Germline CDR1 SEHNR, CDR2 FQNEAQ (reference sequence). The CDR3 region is CASKKLAAVTSYNEQFF. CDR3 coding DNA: TGTGCCAGCAAAAAACTAGCGGCAGTTACCTCCTACAATGAGCAGTTCTTC. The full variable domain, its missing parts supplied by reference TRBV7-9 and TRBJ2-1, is DTGVSQNPRHKITKRGQNVTFRCDPISEHNRLYWYRQTLGQGPEFLTYFQNEAQLEKSRLLSDRFSAERPKGSFSTLEIQRTEQGDSAMYLCASKKLAAVTSYNEQFFGPGTRLTVL.

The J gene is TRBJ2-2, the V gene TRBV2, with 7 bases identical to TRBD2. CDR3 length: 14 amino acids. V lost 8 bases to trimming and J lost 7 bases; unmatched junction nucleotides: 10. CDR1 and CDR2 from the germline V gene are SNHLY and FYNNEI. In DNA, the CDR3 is TGTGCCAGCCGGAGGAGCGGGATCGACGGGGAGCTGTTTTTT. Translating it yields CASRRSGIDGELFF.

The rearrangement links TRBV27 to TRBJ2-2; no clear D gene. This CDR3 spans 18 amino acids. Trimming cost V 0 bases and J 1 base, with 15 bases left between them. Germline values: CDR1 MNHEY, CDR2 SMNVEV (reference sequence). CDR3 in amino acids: CASSLSIQRLENTGELFF. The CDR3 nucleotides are TGTGCCAGCAGTTTATCGATTCAGAGACTCGAGAACACCGGGGAGCTGTTTTTT.

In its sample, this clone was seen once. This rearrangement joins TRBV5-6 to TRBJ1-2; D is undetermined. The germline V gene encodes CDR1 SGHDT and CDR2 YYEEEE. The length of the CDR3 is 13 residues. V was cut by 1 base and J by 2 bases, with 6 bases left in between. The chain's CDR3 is CASSLTVNYGYTF. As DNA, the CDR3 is TGTGCCAGCAGCTTGACAGTCAACTATGGCTACACCTTC.

In DNA form, the CDR3 reads TGTGCCAGCAGCTTATCCCGCAGTGAAGCTTTCTTT. It yields the protein CASSLSRSEAFF. The V gene is TRBV11-2, the J gene TRBJ1-1; D remains unclear. The V end was cut by 2 bases, the J end by 7 bases, with 8 bases between. This CDR3 has 12 residues. Germline assignment: CDR1 SGHAT and CDR2 FQNNGV.

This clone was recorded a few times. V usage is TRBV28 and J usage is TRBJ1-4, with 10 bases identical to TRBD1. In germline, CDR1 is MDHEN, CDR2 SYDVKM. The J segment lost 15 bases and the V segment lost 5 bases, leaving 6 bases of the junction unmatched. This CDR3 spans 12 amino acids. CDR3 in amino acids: CASSTPTGGLFF. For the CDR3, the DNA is TGTGCCAGCAGTACGCCGACAGGGGGCTTGTTTTTT.

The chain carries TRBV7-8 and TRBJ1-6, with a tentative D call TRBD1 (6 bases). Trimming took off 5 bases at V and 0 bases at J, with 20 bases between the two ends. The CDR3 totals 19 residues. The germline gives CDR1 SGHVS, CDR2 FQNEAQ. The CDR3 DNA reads TGTGCCAGCAGCACCCGGACAGCACACAGAAGCTCCTATAATTCACCCCTCCACTTT. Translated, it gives CASSTRTAHRSSYNSPLHF.